The subject of this entry is one T cell receptor (beta chain). Its target is not known. Germline CDR1 SGDLS, CDR2 YYNGEE. This CDR3 has 14 residues. This entry is derived from a study of T cells expressing NK-cell markers. Whole-study results and caveats: A handful of donors likewise had their CD3+CD56-NKG2C+ fraction led by these clonotypes.

TCRdb re-called the 5' RACE reads; every CDR3 protein appears as one record, without DNA. The repertoire table contains fewer than 400,000 distinct CDR3 sequences. The receptor comes from a man aged 18-70 years in good health. The sequenced sample was blood T cells: a sorted CD56 or NKG2C T cell subset, CD4+ or CD8+ T cells, or bulk PBMC T cells (not recorded which). This chain joins TRBV9 and TRBJ2-5; TCRdb's D call of TRBD2 is untestable without DNA. CDR3 region: CASSVATSGETQYF.